This TCR beta chain was captured by sequencing in a study of cytomegalovirus exposure and HLA in healthy donors (TCRdb year 2017). For context, the study as a whole: An earlier analysis of some 600 of the donors reported 276 Gb of sequence data and 95 million to 140 million unique TCR beta sequences obtained from about 179 million T cells. A separate validation cohort of 100 to 150 different subjects was used in addition to the roughly 670-subject first cohort. Every repertoire in the discovery cohort had been generated on one and the same sequencing platform. Donor age, sex, ethnicity and CMV serostatus were compiled alongside the repertoire data. A later analysis re-examined previously published TCR beta repertoires from over 500 donors and added high-resolution HLA genotyping to investigate patterns of TCR occurrence. Rather than using new phenotypic data, the later analysis identified candidate immune exposures from TCR beta sequences and from how often those sequences occurred across donors. To predict cytomegalovirus infection status, the study brought together high-throughput TCR immunosequencing, statistical association of individual TCRs with disease status, and machine learning. Among roughly 400 genotyped donors of the cohort, an average of approximately 240,000 unique TCR beta nucleotide sequences was sequenced per donor, of which roughly 18% were non-productive. Class I and class II HLA loci were covered by the typing at four-digit resolution. The number of donors typed differed by locus, with roughly 629-640 for A, B, C, DRB1 and DQB1, more than 500 for DQA1, 606 for DPA1, and some 450 for DPB1. Approximately 310 gigabases of sequencing data and around 90 million unique TCR sequences made up an early release that covered over 550 HLA-typed donors. A later genetic analysis took genome-wide SNP genotypes for about three fifths of the 666 donors and used that subset as a discovery cohort. The T cell repertoires of 666 subjects were profiled by immunosequencing and related to cytomegalovirus serostatus. The study was designed to test whether signatures of past pathogen exposure could be identified by cataloging public T cell receptors. Several DR-DQ haplotypes were treated as single units for association and clustering because of strong linkage in the cohort. Of the roughly 400 genotyped donors, 75% to 85% were placed in the genetic ancestry cluster associated with self-reported Caucasian donors. To decide whether each TCR beta V gene segment behaved as functional or pseudogenic, an earlier analysis of 587 of the donors relied on high-throughput TCR beta sequencing.

Note on this clone: Which antigen it targets is not known. The input lacks base qualities; no much larger clone sits a single base away.

CDR1 and CDR2 (MNHEY, SMNVEV) derive from the germline V gene (reference sequence). The junction carries 19 bases between V and J, which are trimmed by 3 bases and 4 bases respectively. From the cysteine up to the phenylalanine, the CDR3 has a length of 17 residues. This entry keeps only the CDR3 DNA: 51 bases, framed from base 1. Overall study results and their limits: In a later analysis, around 17,000 TCR beta sequences were associated with specific HLA alleles at a false discovery rate of 0.05. A further reported finding was that TCR beta sequences accurately predicted the HLA-A and HLA-B alleles for most subjects in the first cohort. According to a later analysis, parvovirus B19, influenza, CMV and Epstein-Barr virus appeared linked to several top co-occurrence clusters. In the study, 164 TCR beta chains were listed as associated with cytomegalovirus. Most TCR sequences were seen in very few donors, while some public TCRs were found in many individuals. Some IMGT-functional V segments, including TRBV6-2 and TRBV6-3, could not be told apart with the 87-base-pair reads, so those segments were excluded. Compared with the approximately 670-donor mean, donors in an Asian-associated ancestry cluster had fewer N-insertions in productive TCRs, according to a later genetic analysis. Because counts were too low, seventeen rarely observed V segments, including chromosome 9 orphons, were excluded from the earlier analysis of around 640 of the donors. When HLA alleles, especially DR and DQ, strongly co-occurred, attributing TCR associations to individual alleles was difficult. A group of highly shared sequence variants was considered likely to be a technical artifact of the sequencing pipeline. Only TCR beta chains were sequenced in this cohort, and the absence of alpha or paired-chain data limited detectable features. Immune exposure information for the cohort was limited to CMV serostatus. Sequencing depth was assumed to be roughly uniform across donors in the presence/absence analyses, though that assumption may not hold. An association between a missense DCLRE1C variant and V-gene and J-gene trimming of TCR beta chains was found in a later genetic analysis and replicated in an independent cohort. Most CMV-associated TCR beta chains appeared to be HLA-restricted in a later analysis, and the HLA associations seemed to be driven largely by CMV exposure. In vitro tests confirmed that a few of the cytomegalovirus-associated TCR beta chains recognize cytomegalovirus antigens. In a later analysis, HLA-associated TCR beta chains were found to be more clonally expanded and to have lower generation probabilities than equally common non-associated chains. In a later analysis, the rate of TCR association differed among HLA loci, with DRB1 alleles having the most associated TCRs and HLA-C alleles having the fewest. According to the authors, the approach could potentially be generalized to other disease states and immunological phenotypes. An earlier analysis of 587 of the donors showed that most TCR beta V segments appeared in productive rearrangements either about 90% or about 30% of the time, which broadly matched IMGT annotations. The classifier was reported to diagnose cytomegalovirus status with high specificity and sensitivity in both the original and validation cohorts. Correlated functional status among segregating V segments might reflect linkage disequilibrium, but an unknown experimental factor could not be ruled out. HLA typing was unavailable for some donors at each locus, so association tests used only the typed subset.

The cohort comprised under 700 healthy bone marrow donors. All cohort members were sampled while nominally healthy, although unrecorded immune exposures were likely present. The donor tested CMV seropositive, placing the donor among the 289 seropositive members of the cohort. Each donor provided a peripheral blood sample, and peripheral blood mononuclear cells were used for TCR beta sequencing. The Qiagen DNeasy Blood Extraction Kit was used to extract genomic DNA from the blood cell samples. The library was prepared using the immunoSEQ multiplex PCR assay. For the multiplex PCR, a mixture combining 60 forward primers for TCR Vbeta segments and 13 reverse primers for TCR Jbeta segments was used. Amplification of the CDR3 region of rearranged TCR beta genes was performed with a multiplex PCR assay on genomic DNA. The Illumina HiSeq System was used to sequence the amplified TCR beta libraries as 87-base-pair reads. Per the source publication's procedure: In a later analysis, roughly 80 million unique TCR beta chains were counted across the 650 to 750 repertoires, and approximately 11 million of these chains were shared by at least two donors. Raw reads were error-corrected and collapsed into unique sequences with a nearest-neighbor algorithm that merged closely related sequences to remove PCR and sequencing errors. CDR3 sequences were aligned to IMGT reference sequences to assign V, D and J gene segments. For a sequence to be retained, at least a six-nucleotide match to both a V gene segment and a J gene segment was required. Rearrangements were called productive when the CDR3 lacked stop codons and stayed in frame with V and J; all others were non-productive. CDR3 was defined by IMGT convention, running from the second conserved V-encoded cysteine to the conserved J-encoded phenylalanine. Sequences without an unambiguous match to a single V gene segment were excluded from the earlier analysis of 450 to 750 of the donors. In an earlier analysis of some 590 of the donors, a V segment was called functional when productive rearrangements were above 56.7%, and segregating when the standard deviation between donors exceeded 5%. To diagnose cytomegalovirus status from the catalog of TCR beta chain sequences, a statistical classification framework was built. V and J gene assignment, in a later analysis, came from comparing TCR nucleotide sequences with IMGT/GENE-DB human TR gene sequences. The TCRdist pipeline was used in a later analysis to assign CDR3 sequences and most-parsimonious VDJ recombination scenarios. In a later analysis, each TCR beta chain was defined by its CDR3 amino acid sequence together with its V-gene family, and reads without a unique V-gene family were excluded. In a later analysis, 450 to 600 highly shared, low-generation-probability nucleotide sequences were removed to address suspected cross-contamination and a sequencing artifact. In a later analysis, a clonal expansion index for each public chain was calculated from normalized within-repertoire ranks of inferred template counts. In a later analysis, generation probabilities were computed using a VDJ recombination model fitted to out-of-frame rearrangements, and the results were checked against IGoR. Hypergeometric tests were used in a later analysis to score TCR-TCR, TCR-HLA and TCR-CMV co-occurrence, with a repertoire-size bias correction applied to the TCR pairs. False discovery rates were estimated in a later analysis by permuting HLA or CMV assignments 20 times. In a later analysis, co-occurring TCRs were grouped with DBSCAN, and TCRdist sequence similarity was added when clustering was performed within HLA-allele-positive subsets. Repertoires with fewer than 30,000 or more than 120,000 public chains, plus five repertoires with anomalous nucleotide sharing, were excluded from co-occurrence clustering. TCRdb took over this immuneACCESS table, retaining in-frame rearrangements with V and J assigned. Such tables are incomplete; in checked studies, under half of the missing clones stem from an unresolved V gene, and the remainder is unexplained. That table furnishes V, J and clone size, whereas the DNA furnished D and trimming. The sample data list around 130,000 clones, and about three quarters of these were observed just once. The ten most abundant clones make up 2.6% of the sample.

The V gene is TRBV27 and the J gene is TRBJ2-1; no D gene is confidently identified. The TCR originated in a woman in her fifties or sixties in good health and CMV-seropositive. Material for sequencing was PBMCs. This receptor carries the CDR3 CASSFSRSIGKYNEQFF. The nucleotide sequence is TGTGCCAGCAGTTTCTCCCGGAGCATTGGAAAGTACAATGAGCAGTTCTTC.